This TCR beta chain was captured by sequencing in a study of lymphopenia after photon versus proton radiotherapy. Findings and caveats of the study: Relative stability marked proton patients; photon patients lost diversity and naive cells.

Profiled with immunoSEQ multiplex PCR; TCRdb holds only in-frame clones, not every one. The profile shows tens of thousands of clones, more than 75% of them singletons. As for this clone: Its antigen remains unknown.

Germline loops: CDR1 LNHDA, CDR2 SQIVND (reference sequence). CDR3 size: 17 residues. Trimming left V 3 bases short and J 0 bases short, with 18 bases between. Material: peripheral blood, obtained from a patient treated with photon-based radiotherapy. The chain combines TRBV19 with TRBJ2-7, with D possibly TRBD2 on 6 matching bases. This clonotype was sampled from a woman between 65 and 79 years old with pancreatic cancer. The CDR3 loop is CASSMNLAGIYSYEQYF. The CDR3 nucleotides are TGTGCCAGTAGTATGAACCTCGCGGGGATTTACTCCTACGAGCAGTACTTC.